This TCR beta chain was retrieved from a study of T cell clones after liver transplantation. At the level of the study: At least one year of complete immunosuppression withdrawal without enzymes over twice normal defined tolerance.

Study-level points and caveats: Graft donor-reactive T cells possibly entered the graft instead of undergoing deletion. Small, mixed patient groups and varying post-transplant times limit these conclusions. A larger donor-reactive than third-party decline suggested partial antigen-specific deletion.

The CDR3 covers 14 residues. The V gene's germline CDR1 is MGHRA and CDR2 YSYEKL. Data came from immunoSEQ multiplex PCR; TCRdb stores just in-frame clones and leaves some out. Of some 80,000 clones in the sample, 80% to 85% were seen once. As regards this clone: No antigen is known for it. At one end the junction does not follow the germline gene, possibly because of a read error.

This rearrangement joins TRBV4-1 to TRBJ1-1, with D possibly TRBD1 on 5 matching bases. Sequences were derived from CD4+ T cells from blood, sampled around 48 months after liver transplant. The origin of this receptor is a human patient who received a liver transplant. Some T cells may have come from the graft donor. The CDR3 nucleotides are TGCGCCAGCAGCCAAGATGATCGGGGGAGCATCCCCTATTTT. This codes for CASSQDDRGSIPYF.